Presented here are 3 T cell receptor beta chains from one specimen sequenced in a study of blood T cell repertoires in COVID-19. Libraries were prepared by immunoSEQ multiplex PCR; TCRdb keeps only in-frame clonotypes and omits some of them. The sample holds tens of thousands of clones, 70% to 90% seen once. The material sequenced was peripheral blood. The receptors derive from a man older than 75 with acute or convalescent COVID-19.

The rearrangement links TRBV2 to TRBJ1-5, with 8 bases lining up with TRBD1. V lost 2 bases and J lost 1; bases outside the gene matches: 1. Germline-derived CDR1 and CDR2 are SNHLY and FYNNEI. This CDR3 has 15 amino acids. CDR3 sequence: CASSERTGSNQPQHF. In DNA, the CDR3 is TGTGCCAGCAGTGAAAGGACAGGGAGCAATCAGCCCCAGCATTTT.

This clone was seen once. This chain joins TRBV6-6 and TRBJ2-1; no definite D call. Germline values: CDR1 MNHNY, CDR2 SVGAGI (reference sequence). V gave up 2 bases and J gave up 0 bases, with 11 bases separating them. The CDR3 covers 16 residues. CDR3 amino acids: CASSYARPSSYNEQFF. CDR3 bases: TGTGCCAGCAGTTACGCCAGGCCGAGCTCCTACAATGAGCAGTTCTTC.

This clone came up once. The chain uses TRBV5-1 and TRBJ1-2; 8 bases fit TRBD1. Germline assignment: CDR1 SGHRS and CDR2 YFSETQ. Germline trimming cut 0 bases from V and 3 bases from J; bases unmatched to any gene: 7. The CDR3 sequence is 16 residues long. The CDR3 protein is CASSLAQGATDYGYTF. The CDR3 bases are TGCGCCAGCAGCTTGGCGCAGGGGGCAACAGACTATGGCTACACCTTC.